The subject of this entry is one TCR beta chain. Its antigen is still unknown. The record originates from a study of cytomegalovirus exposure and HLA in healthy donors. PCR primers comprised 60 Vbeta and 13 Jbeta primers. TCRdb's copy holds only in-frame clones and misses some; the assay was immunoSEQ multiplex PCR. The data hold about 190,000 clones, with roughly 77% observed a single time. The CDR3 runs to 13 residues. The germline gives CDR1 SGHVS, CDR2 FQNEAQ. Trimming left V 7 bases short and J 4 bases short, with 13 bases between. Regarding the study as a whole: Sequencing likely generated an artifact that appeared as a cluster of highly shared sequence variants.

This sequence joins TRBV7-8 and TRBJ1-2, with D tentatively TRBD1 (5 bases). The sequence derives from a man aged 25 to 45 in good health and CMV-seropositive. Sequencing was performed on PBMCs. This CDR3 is CASTPGGGYGYTF. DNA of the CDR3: TGTGCCAGCACCCCAGGCGGGGGCTATGGCTACACCTTC.